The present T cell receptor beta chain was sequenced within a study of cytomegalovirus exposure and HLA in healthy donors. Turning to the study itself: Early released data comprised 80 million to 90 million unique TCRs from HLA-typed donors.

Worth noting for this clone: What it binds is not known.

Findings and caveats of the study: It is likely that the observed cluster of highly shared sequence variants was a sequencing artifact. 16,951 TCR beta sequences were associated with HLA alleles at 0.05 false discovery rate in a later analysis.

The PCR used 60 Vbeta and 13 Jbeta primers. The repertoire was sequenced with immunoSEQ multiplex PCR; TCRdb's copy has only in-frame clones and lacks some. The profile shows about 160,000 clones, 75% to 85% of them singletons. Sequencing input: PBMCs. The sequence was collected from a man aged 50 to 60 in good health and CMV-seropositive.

This CDR3 reads CSAAGGVNNEQFF. CDR3 bases: TGCAGCGCCGCAGGGGGCGTCAACAATGAGCAGTTCTTC. The chain combines TRBV29-1 with TRBJ2-1, with 8 bases fitting TRBD1. The V and J ends lost 7 bases and 5 bases, in that order; junction bases with no gene match: 7. The CDR3 is 13 residues long. Germline values: CDR1 SQVTM, CDR2 ANQGSEA.